Included here is one T cell receptor (beta chain) sequence, with context. This sample stems from a study of T cell changes during pregnancy in multiple sclerosis. Assay used: immunoSEQ multiplex PCR; TCRdb lists only in-frame clones, some missing. The table lists about 50,000 clones, 85% to 90% of them singletons. Germline CDR1 LNHDA, CDR2 SQIVND (reference sequence). CDR3 length: 17 amino acids. Trimming took 4 bases from V and 1 from J; bases not matched to a gene: 7. V and J are TRBV19 and TRBJ2-3, with 11 bases aligning to TRBD2. The sequence was obtained from a female donor in good health, enrolled as a control in a pregnancy study. The sample consisted of peripheral blood, taken after pregnancy. In nucleotides, the CDR3 is TGTGCCAGTAGTACCCCTAAGACTAGCGGGGGCACAGATACGCAGTATTTT. Translating gives CASSTPKTSGGTDTQYF.